The 14 T cell receptor beta chains in this list originate from one sample, sequenced in a study of T cell changes during pregnancy in multiple sclerosis. Sequenced by immunoSEQ multiplex PCR; TCRdb stores in-frame clones only, minus some. The sample gives about 110,000 clones, 85% to 95% of which show up once; 1.5% to 2% is in the top ten. This material consisted of peripheral blood, taken after pregnancy. The receptors were gathered from a female donor with multiple sclerosis, enrolled in a pregnancy study.

V and J are TRBV19 and TRBJ1-2; 9 bases match TRBD1. V lost 5 bases and J lost 5; bases outside the gene matches: 9. The CDR3 contains 15 residues. Germline loops: CDR1 LNHDA, CDR2 SQIVND (reference sequence). The CDR3: CASSPRTGVGYGYTF. In DNA, the CDR3 is TGTGCCAGTAGTCCACGGACAGGGGTTGGTTATGGCTACACCTTC.

This chain joins TRBV28 and TRBJ2-7; tentative D call: TRBD1 (6 bases). The CDR3 extends over 13 amino acids. The germline gives CDR1 MDHEN, CDR2 SYDVKM. V was shortened by 3 bases and J by 3 bases, with 9 bases between the two germline ends. As DNA, the CDR3 is TGTGCCAGCAGTTTCTTAGGGGGCTACGAGCAGTACTTC. It codes for CASSFLGGYEQYF. The full variable domain, completed using reference TRBV28 and TRBJ2-7, is DVKVTQSSRYLVKRTGEKVFLECVQDMDHENMFWYRQDPGLGLRLIYFSYDVKMKEKGDIPEGYSVSREKKERFSLILESASTNQTSMYLCASSFLGGYEQYFGPGTRLTVT.

The V call is TRBV2, the J call TRBJ2-3; TRBD1 aligns across 7 bases. The CDR3 has 16 amino acids. The V and J ends lost 4 bases and 4 bases, in that order; junction bases with no gene match: 11. Germline CDR1 SNHLY, CDR2 FYNNEI. CDR3: CASSGVSGGKSDTQYF. The CDR3 DNA reads TGTGCCAGCAGTGGAGTGTCAGGGGGAAAATCAGATACGCAGTATTTT.

This CDR3 reads CASSDFGSSYEQYF. The CDR3 DNA is TGTGCCAGCAGTGACTTCGGGAGCTCCTACGAGCAGTACTTC. The chain uses TRBV6-6 and TRBJ2-7, with a possible D match to TRBD2 (6 bases). Germline CDR1 and CDR2: MNHNY and SVGAGI (reference sequence). The V end lost 5 bases, the J end lost 0 bases, and 11 bases lay between the germline ends. The CDR3 totals 14 residues.

The count of this clone is one. The rearrangement links TRBV5-1 to TRBJ1-1; tentative D call: TRBD1 (5 bases). Trimming took 4 bases from V and 0 from J, leaving 13 bases between them. The germline V gene has CDR1 SGHRS and CDR2 YFSETQ. This CDR3 is built from 15 residues. The CDR3 DNA is TGCGCCAGCAGCCCATGGGACTTAGTGAACACTGAAGCTTTCTTT. This translates into CASSPWDLVNTEAFF.

The chain carries TRBV10-3 and TRBJ2-7, with 8 bases matching TRBD2. The CDR3 is 14 amino acids. Per germline, CDR1 ENHRY and CDR2 SYGVKD. The V and J ends lost 3 bases and 2 bases, in that order; junction bases with no gene match: 3. The CDR3 loop reads CAISDGREAYEQYF. CDR3 in DNA: TGTGCCATCAGTGACGGGAGGGAGGCCTACGAGCAGTACTTC.

The table lists this clone with a count of one. V usage is TRBV5-1 and J usage is TRBJ1-1; D perhaps matches TRBD1 (6 bases). The CDR3 is 14 residues long. The germline V and J ends were trimmed by 5 bases and 4 bases, with 15 bases remaining between them. The V gene's germline CDR1 is SGHRS and CDR2 YFSETQ. CDR3 in amino acids: CASRGGVRGTEAFF. The CDR3 coding sequence is TGCGCCAGCAGAGGGGGAGTCCGGGGCACTGAAGCTTTCTTT.

The chain links TRBV4-1 to TRBJ1-1; maybe TRBD1 (6 bases). Trimming removed 4 bases from V and 4 bases from J, with 19 bases in between. The CDR3 runs to 16 residues. The germline gives CDR1 MGHRA, CDR2 YSYEKL. The CDR3 nucleotides are TGCGCCAGCAGCCCCAAGGGGGGGCGGACCTCCACTGAAGCTTTCTTT. Translating it yields CASSPKGGRTSTEAFF.

This clone was counted once. The V call is TRBV5-1, the J call TRBJ2-3, with D maybe TRBD2 (5 bases). This CDR3 contains 12 residues. The V gene's germline CDR1 is SGHRS and CDR2 YFSETQ. V gave up 4 bases and J gave up 6 bases, with 9 bases separating them. CDR3 sequence (DNA): TGCGCCAGCAGCCCGACTACGGATACGCAGTATTTT. Amino acid sequence: CASSPTTDTQYF.

The chain employs TRBV27 and TRBJ2-7; 7 positions match TRBD1. Unmatched junction bases numbered 12, after V lost 4 bases and J lost 6 bases. Germline values: CDR1 MNHEY, CDR2 SMNVEV (reference sequence). CDR3 length equals 15 residues. CDR3 nucleotide sequence: TGTGCCAGCAGTTCCCGGCGGACAGGCTGGAGCGAGCAGTACTTC. Protein: CASSSRRTGWSEQYF.

The CDR3 loop is CASSPGLIPNEQFF. In DNA, the CDR3 is TGTGCCAGCAGCCCGGGACTAATTCCCAATGAGCAGTTCTTC. The chain links TRBV14 to TRBJ2-1, with TRBD2 identical over 7 bases. The V and J ends lost 4 bases and 6 bases, in that order; junction bases with no gene match: 6. The CDR3 covers 14 residues. Germline CDR1 SGHDN, CDR2 FVKESK.

The chain carries TRBV30 and TRBJ1-5; TRBD1 might be the D (5 bases). Germline-derived CDR1 and CDR2 are GTSNPN and SVGIG (reference sequence). The CDR3 contains 14 residues. V was pared by 8 bases and J by 7 bases, with 21 bases between. The CDR3 DNA reads as TGTGCCGTGGAGGCGGGAGGGGCTTACCAGCCCCAGCATTTT. Translation: CAVEAGGAYQPQHF.

This chain uses TRBV6-5 with TRBJ2-1, with a weak D call TRBD1 (6 bases). Deletions cut 5 bases from V and 10 bases from J, with 12 bases between. The length of the CDR3 is 12 residues. In germline, CDR1 is MNHEY, CDR2 SVGAGI. CDR3 coding DNA: TGTGCCAGCAGTCAACAGGGCGGGGAGCAGTTCTTC. Its translation: CASSQQGGEQFF.

The chain recombines TRBV11-2 with TRBJ1-2; TRBD1 aligns across 9 bases. Germline V gene sequence: CDR1 SGHAT, CDR2 FQNNGV. The CDR3 is made up of 15 amino acids. The V and J ends lost 2 bases and 4 bases, in that order; junction bases with no gene match: 5. The CDR3 region has the DNA TGTGCCAGCAGCTTAAAACAGGGGGCTGTCTATGGCTACACCTTC. It yields the protein CASSLKQGAVYGYTF.